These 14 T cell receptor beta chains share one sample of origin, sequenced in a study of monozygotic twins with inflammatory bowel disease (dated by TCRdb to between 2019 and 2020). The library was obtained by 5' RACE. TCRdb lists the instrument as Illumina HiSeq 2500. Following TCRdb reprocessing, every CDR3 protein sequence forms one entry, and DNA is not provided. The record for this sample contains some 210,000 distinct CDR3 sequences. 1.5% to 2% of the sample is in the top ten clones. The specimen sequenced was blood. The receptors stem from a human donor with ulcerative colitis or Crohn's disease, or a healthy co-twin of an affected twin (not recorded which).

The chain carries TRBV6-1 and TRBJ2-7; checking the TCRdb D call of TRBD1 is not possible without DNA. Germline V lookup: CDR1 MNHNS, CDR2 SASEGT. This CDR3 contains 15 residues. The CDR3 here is CASSQRQGNEDEQYF.

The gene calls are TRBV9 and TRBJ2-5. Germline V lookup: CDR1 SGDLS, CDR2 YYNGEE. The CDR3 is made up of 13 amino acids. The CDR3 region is CASSFAGAETQYF.

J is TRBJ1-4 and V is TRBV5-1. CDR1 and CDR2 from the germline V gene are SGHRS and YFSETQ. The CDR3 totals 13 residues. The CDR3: CASSQDGNEKLFF.

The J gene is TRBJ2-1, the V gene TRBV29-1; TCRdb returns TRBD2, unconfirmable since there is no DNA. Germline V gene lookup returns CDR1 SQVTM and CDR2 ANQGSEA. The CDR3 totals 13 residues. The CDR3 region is CSVRAGGWNEQFF.

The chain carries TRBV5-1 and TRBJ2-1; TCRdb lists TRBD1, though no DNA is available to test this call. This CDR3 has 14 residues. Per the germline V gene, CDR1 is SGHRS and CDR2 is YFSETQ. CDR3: CASSEGPGNNEQFF.

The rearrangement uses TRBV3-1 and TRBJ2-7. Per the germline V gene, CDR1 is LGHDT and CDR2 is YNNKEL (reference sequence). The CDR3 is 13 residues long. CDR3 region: CASSQRGSYEQYF.

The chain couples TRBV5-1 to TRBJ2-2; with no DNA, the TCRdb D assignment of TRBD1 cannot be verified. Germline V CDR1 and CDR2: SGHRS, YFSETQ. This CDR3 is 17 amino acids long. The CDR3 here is CASSLVSLTPNTGELFF.

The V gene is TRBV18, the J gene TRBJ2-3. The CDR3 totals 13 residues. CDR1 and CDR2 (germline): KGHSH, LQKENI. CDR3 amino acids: CASSPLLADTQYF.

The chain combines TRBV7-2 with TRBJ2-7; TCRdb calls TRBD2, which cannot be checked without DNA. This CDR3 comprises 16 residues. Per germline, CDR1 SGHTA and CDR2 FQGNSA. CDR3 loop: CASSLTSLGFSGEQYF.

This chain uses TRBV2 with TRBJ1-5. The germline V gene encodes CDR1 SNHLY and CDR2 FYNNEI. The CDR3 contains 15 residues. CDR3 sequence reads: CASSDGLRVNQPQHF.

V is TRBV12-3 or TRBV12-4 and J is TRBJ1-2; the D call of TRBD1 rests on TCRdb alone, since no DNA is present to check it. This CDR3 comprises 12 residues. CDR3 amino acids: CASTVRGYGYTF.

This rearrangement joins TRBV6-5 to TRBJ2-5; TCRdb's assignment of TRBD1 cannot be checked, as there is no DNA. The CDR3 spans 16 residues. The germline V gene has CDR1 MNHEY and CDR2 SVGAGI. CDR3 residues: CASSYSGQDWGETQYF.

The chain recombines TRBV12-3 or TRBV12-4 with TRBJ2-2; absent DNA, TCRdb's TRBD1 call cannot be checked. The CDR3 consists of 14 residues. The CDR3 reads CASSLDRRTGELFF.

CDR3 in amino acids: CASSELYRDSWVHF. The genes are TRBV6-1 and TRBJ1-6; TCRdb lists TRBD1, though no DNA is available to test this call. This CDR3 comprises 14 residues. Germline CDR1 MNHNS, CDR2 SASEGT.